This T cell receptor (beta chain) is drawn from a study of T cells in Graves' hyperthyroidism and ophthalmopathy (dated by TCRdb to 2018 to 2020). Describing the broader study: Peripheral blood was sampled at the time of initial diagnosis, prior to any treatment. TCR Vbeta CDR3 sequencing of 120 to 150 peripheral blood samples (43 ophthalmopathy, 75 to 80 hyperthyroidism and some 17 progressor patients) is reported in the paper. After blood sampling, hyperthyroidism patients were treated with methimazole at a starting dose of 30 mg daily, and ophthalmopathy patients were treated with high-dose intravenous methylprednisolone. A discovery cohort of roughly 96 patients, roughly 45 with Graves' ophthalmopathy and under 60 with stable Graves' hyperthyroidism, was used to find distinguishing TCR V-J signatures. In over five Graves' hyperthyroidism patients, the study also compared T-cell repertoires from thyroid tissue with T-cell repertoires from blood. For training and testing, the 100 or so patients in the discovery cohort were randomly divided in a 7:3 ratio. Prospective prediction of ophthalmopathy was tested in an independent validation cohort consisting of 18 to 20 hyperthyroidism patients and around 16 patients who later progressed to ophthalmopathy.

In this sample, this clonotype turned up a few times. Its antigen is unknown. One end of the junction varies from germline; a read error may be responsible. The TCR beta CDR3 regions were amplified from RNA transcripts. A first-round RT-PCR of the TCR CDR3 used the HTBI primer set with the Qiagen OneStep RT-PCR kit. The libraries were constructed in a second round of multiplex PCR and then size-selected and purified. Sequencing of the libraries was done on an Illumina HiSeq2000 using paired-end 100 bp reads. Regarding the original processing steps: Raw data were processed with SOAPnuke, discarding reads with adapters, uncalled bases, mean Phred below 15, or no exact constant-primer or identifier match. COPE v1.2.5 was used to merge high-quality paired reads, and clonotypes were defined as unique nucleotide sequences. MiTCR v1.1 was used to align clonotypes to the IMGT TRBV, TRBD and TRBJ reference segments. The analysis included only V-J combinations with a frequency above 0.0001, which together covered 99% to 99.2% of the repertoires. A TCS score was defined as the ratio of F50 (clonal expansion) to E x V (chaos), with BLOSUM62-based TCRdist applied between CDR3 peptides within each V-J. Welch's t-statistics and random forest reduced fewer than 600 V-J features to 13, which were used in a naive Bayes classifier (R e1071). The public reads were reanalyzed by TCRdb: fastp trimming at Q25, MiXCR alignment, in-frame beta chains only. Entries that share a CDR3 protein sequence are merged under the most common genes and DNA. The V and J calls here are based on TCRdb, not the publication. For this sample there are 500,000 to 650,000 distinct CDR3 sequences; around 15% appear just once. The ten largest clones take up about an eighth of the sample.

The study at large found these results: Sample size was not statistically predetermined, and blinding of investigators to group allocation was not performed. In cross-validation, a model built on a 13 V-J signature told ophthalmopathy apart from stable hyperthyroidism with about 90% sensitivity and roughly 81% specificity, and in testing the same model reached 80%/75%. Most expanded thyroid clonotypes (frequency above 0.001) were also found in blood, which suggests that blood repertoires may mirror thyroid immune responses. In validation, the model predicted progression to ophthalmopathy with approximately 71% sensitivity and less than 80% specificity, a median of 6.5 months before onset.

Ophthalmopathy patients had moderately to severely active disease, Clinical Activity Score of at least 3, NOSPECS grade of at least 4, and duration under 3 months. The study excluded patients with uncontrolled infections, other autoimmune diseases, pregnancy or lactation. Diagnoses were established on the basis of clinical symptoms, serum thyroxine and TRAb, thyroid ultrasound, and orbital computed tomography. Ficoll-Paque density gradient centrifugation was used to isolate PBMCs from approximately 10 ml of fresh peripheral blood. Trizol reagent was used to extract total RNA, and RNA quality was then checked on an Agilent 2100 Bioanalyzer. The TCR sequence derives from a woman in her forties or fifties with Graves' ophthalmopathy. The specimen sequenced was blood.

In nucleotides, the sequence is TGTGCCAGCAGTCAAGTACTTCACAATGAGCAGTTCTTC. It encodes CASSQVLHNEQFF. Recombination joined TRBV14 with TRBJ2-1, with the D gene call left open. The CDR3 measures 13 amino acids from cysteine to phenylalanine. The retained sequence is limited to the CDR3, 39 bases, with the frame set at the first base. CDR1 and CDR2, per the germline V gene, are SGHDN and FVKESK.